The sequence of this T cell receptor beta chain was determined in a study of identical twins. The CDR3 is made up of 15 amino acids. V shed 1 base and J shed 1 base, with 10 bases lying between them. The germline V gene has CDR1 LNHNV and CDR2 YYDKDF (reference sequence). MiXCR, applied by TCRdb to the 5' RACE reads, yields one record per CDR3 protein. The sample carries just over 450,000 distinct CDR3 sequences, 11% to 15% recorded once. A few counts support this clonotype. There were only healthy Caucasians among the donors. The same sample was also used in a study of yellow fever vaccine responses in identical twins.

The receptor comes from a woman aged 18-35 years in good health. The sequencing input was CD4+ T cells sorted from blood. The chain carries TRBV15 and TRBJ2-5; TRBD2 is a possible D gene (5 bases). The CDR3 bases are TGTGCCACCAGCAGAGTACCGGGGAGCCAAGAGACCCAGTACTTC. This sequence encodes CATSRVPGSQETQYF.